This TCR beta chain was captured by sequencing in a study of molecular identifiers for immune sequencing clone quantification. Study conclusions and caveats: Clonotypes topping 20 RNA copies carried over 99% of effector molecules but under 1% of naive ones.

Regarding this clonotype: What it binds is unknown. Germline is not matched at one junction end, which may reflect a read error.

TCRdb passed the PCR reads through MiXCR, listing each CDR3 protein once. The data hold approximately 37,000 distinct CDR3 sequences, with roughly 21% observed a single time. The CDR3 length is 13 residues. The V call is TRBV12-3 or TRBV12-4, the J call TRBJ2-3; D unclear. This clonotype was obtained from a human donor in good health. Some libraries in this study had Jurkat cell RNA spiked in. Sequenced sample: naive CD8+ T cells from blood, with Jurkat cell RNA spiked in. Described subset: FACS-sorted CD8+CD4-CCR7+CD45RA+ naive T cells. DNA of the CDR3: TGTGCCGGCAGTTTAATGGCCACAGATACGCAGTATTTT. It encodes CAGSLMATDTQYF.